This T cell receptor (beta chain) is drawn from a study of blood T cell repertoires in COVID-19 (dated by TCRdb to the early 2020s). In terms of the full investigation: Collaborator samples came from the United States, Italy and Spain and covered acute and convalescent phases of COVID-19. Where HLA class I and class II types were available, the types were taken from metadata supplied by the sample provider, not from assay-based typing. Samples came from the ongoing ImmuneRACE study (first 160 participants) plus 1,254 subjects from 6 global collaborators. A de-identified subject ID, COVID-19 status, age in years and sex were almost always included in the sample metadata. The repertoires were released in a freely available public database intended as a resource for research on the immune response to SARS-CoV-2. Subjects who had been exposed to COVID-19, were actively infected with it, or had recovered from it provided the deeply sampled blood TCRbeta repertoires that made up the dataset. The material from the prospective study consisted of cDNA or gDNA derived from T cells, B-cell-depleted T cells, or PBMCs.

The V end loses 2 bases and the J end loses 2 bases, and a stretch of 15 bases separates them. The CDR3, from cysteine to phenylalanine, totals 16 residues. Left in the record is the CDR3 DNA by itself, 48 bases read in frame from the first base. From a lookup of the germline V gene (reference sequence), CDR1 and CDR2 are SEHNR and FQNEAQ. Whole blood was collected in K2EDTA tubes by collaborating institutions according to the institutions' own protocols. For TCRbeta analysis, collaborators shipped samples as frozen whole blood, isolated PBMCs, or DNA extracted from either of those sample types. The count of this clone is one. Its antigen is still unknown. The record has no base qualities; no much larger clone is one base away. TCRbeta CDR3 regions were amplified from genomic DNA using the immunoSEQ Assay, a bias-controlled multiplex PCR. In the original analysis: The number of nucleated cells in each sample was estimated from the amplification of reference gene primers within the assay. To quantify the absolute abundance of each unique TCRbeta CDR3 rearrangement, sequence reads were collapsed and filtered. For each sample, productive Simpson clonality was calculated as the square root of Simpson's diversity index across productive rearrangements. Imported from immuneACCESS, the table was reduced by TCRdb to in-frame sequences with V and J called. These copies leave out some clones; in studies compared against another copy, an unresolved V gene accounts for under half, and the cause of the remainder is not known. The DNA was the basis for D and trimming; V, J and clone size are from that table. This sample holds 150,000 to 160,000 clones; around nine tenths were observed only once. The top ten hold roughly 2.2% of the sample.

The paper's findings and limits, for the study overall: Clinical and demographic metadata were provided uncurated, with the amount varying by source and participant.

The sample was peripheral blood. The chain was built from TRBV7-9 and TRBJ2-5; D gene: possibly TRBD2, on 6 matching bases. The clonotype originates from a woman aged 70-85 years with acute or convalescent COVID-19. The CDR3 protein is CASSLWGTGEQETQYF. The nucleotides are TGTGCCAGCAGCTTATGGGGAACGGGGGAGCAAGAGACCCAGTACTTC.